This T cell receptor beta chain comes out of a study of shared clonotypes between healthy human individuals. Clones were read by immunoSEQ multiplex PCR, and TCRdb kept only the in-frame ones, dropping some. The sample consists of approximately 92,000 clones, 68% of them appearing once. The junction had 2 bases not matched to a gene; V was cut back by 6 bases and J by 6 bases. From germline, CDR1 is WSHSY and CDR2 SAAADI. There are 14 residues in the CDR3. This clone was observed a few times. Sequences were obtained from memory CD8+ T cells sorted from blood. Subset specified: CD45RO+ cells pooled with CCR7-negative TemRA cells. This chain uses TRBV10-2 with TRBJ2-7; 16 nucleotides agree with TRBD2. The clonotype originates from a man under 40 in good health. CDR3 nucleotides: TGCGCCAGCAGCGGGACTAGCGGGAGGGGCGAGCAGTACTTC. Protein sequence: CASSGTSGRGEQYF.